Each of the 15 T cell receptor beta chains below was sequenced from the same sample in a study of blood T cell repertoires in COVID-19. The method was immunoSEQ multiplex PCR; TCRdb's version includes in-frame clones alone and lacks a portion of them. The sample includes about 210,000 clones, about 85% of them seen just once. The sample was peripheral blood. Every receptor here comes from a woman over 75 with COVID-19, enrolled during active disease.

This clone was seen a single time. The chain employs TRBV19 and TRBJ1-4; TRBD1 aligns across 9 bases. The germline V gene has CDR1 LNHDA and CDR2 SQIVND (reference sequence). Trimming cost V 4 bases and J 0 bases; bases outside gene matches: 15. This CDR3 comprises 20 residues. CDR3 residues: CASSTQLRRDRAATNEKLFF. In DNA, the CDR3 is TGTGCCAGTAGTACCCAATTGCGGCGGGACAGGGCCGCAACTAATGAAAAACTGTTTTTT.

The CDR3 here is CASSQEGGAGSSYEQYF. For the CDR3, the DNA is TGCGCCAGCAGCCAAGAGGGTGGGGCGGGGTCCTCCTACGAGCAGTACTTC. This chain connects TRBV4-1 to TRBJ2-7, with D perhaps TRBD2 (6 bases). Germline CDR1 MGHRA, CDR2 YSYEKL. CDR3 length equals 17 residues. V was trimmed by 0 bases and J by 0 bases, leaving 15 bases between them.

This clone is a singleton in its sample. The V gene is TRBV2, the J gene TRBJ1-5, with D possibly TRBD1 on 6 matching bases. The germline gives CDR1 SNHLY, CDR2 FYNNEI. Trimming removed 4 bases at V and 7 bases at J, with 14 bases between. The CDR3 length is 14 residues. The CDR3 region is CASSGTGIRQPQHF. For the CDR3, the DNA is TGTGCCAGCAGTGGTACAGGGATACGACAGCCCCAGCATTTT. Full variable domain (rest looked up from reference TRBV2 and TRBJ1-5): EPEVTQTPSHQVTQMGQEVILRCVPISNHLYFYWYRQILGQKVEFLVSFYNNEISEKSEIFDDQFSVERPDGSNFTLKIRSTKLEDSAMYFCASSGTGIRQPQHFGDGTRLSIL.

V usage is TRBV20-1 and J usage is TRBJ1-5; D not resolved. This CDR3 is built from 14 residues. Trimming shortened V by 3 bases and J by 1 base, and 10 bases separated the two germline ends. Per the germline V gene, CDR1 is DFQATT and CDR2 is SNEGSKA (reference sequence). CDR3 loop: CSASKGGSNQPQHF. As DNA, the CDR3 is TGCAGTGCTAGTAAGGGAGGAAGCAATCAGCCCCAGCATTTT.

The chain employs TRBV28 and TRBJ2-3; 10 nucleotides align to TRBD1. Germline V gene lookup returns CDR1 MDHEN and CDR2 SYDVKM. The CDR3 length is 16 residues. V dropped 6 bases and J dropped 6; count of bases not matched to a gene: 12. The CDR3 DNA reads TGTGCCAGCAGCGGGACAGGGGCTACAACTCGTGATACGCAGTATTTT. Its translation is CASSGTGATTRDTQYF.

The CDR3 DNA is TGTGCCAGCAGTTACGTTACCGGGACACGGAACTATGGCTACACCTTC. The encoded protein is CASSYVTGTRNYGYTF. The rearrangement links TRBV28 to TRBJ1-2; TRBD1 is a possible D gene (6 bases). This CDR3 is 16 amino acids long. Deletions cut 4 bases from V and 2 bases from J, with 17 bases between. Germline CDR1 MDHEN, CDR2 SYDVKM.

The chain combines TRBV19 with TRBJ1-1, with D maybe TRBD1 (5 bases). In germline, CDR1 is LNHDA, CDR2 SQIVND (reference sequence). Trimming left V 1 base short and J 11 bases short, with 17 bases between. CDR3 length equals 14 residues. The CDR3 DNA follows: TGTGCCAGTAGTATAGGGGGGACGGGACTTTTGGCTTTCTTT. It translates to CASSIGGTGLLAFF.

The V and J genes are TRBV20-1 and TRBJ1-2, with TRBD1 matching over 10 bases. Germline-derived CDR1 and CDR2 are DFQATT and SNEGSKA (reference sequence). V shed 6 bases and J 8 bases; nucleotides not matched to a gene: 3. This CDR3 has 11 residues. CDR3: CSAWTGGGYTF. The DNA of the CDR3 is TGCAGTGCCTGGACAGGGGGAGGCTACACCTTC.

V gene TRBV5-1 combines with J gene TRBJ2-3, with 7 positions matching TRBD2. J lost 3 bases, V lost 3 bases, and 1 base had no gene match. CDR1 and CDR2 (germline): SGHRS, YFSETQ. The CDR3 extends over 13 amino acids. CDR3 nucleotides: TGCGCCAGCAGCTCAGCGGGGACAGATACGCAGTATTTT. Protein product: CASSSAGTDTQYF.

The rearrangement links TRBV10-3 to TRBJ2-1, with TRBD2 matching over 12 bases. Germline trimming cut 7 bases from V and 0 bases from J; bases unmatched to any gene: 10. Per the germline V gene, CDR1 is ENHRY and CDR2 is SYGVKD. The CDR3 contains 18 residues. CDR3 sequence: CAITSASGGASSYNEQFF. The CDR3 region has the DNA TGTGCCATCACTTCGGCTAGCGGGGGGGCCAGCTCCTACAATGAGCAGTTCTTC.

The CDR3 region is CASSGRDSNNTEAFF. The CDR3 DNA follows: TGTGCCAGCAGCGGTCGGGACAGCAACAACACTGAAGCTTTCTTT. The J gene is TRBJ1-1, the V gene TRBV21-1; the table's D call, TRBD1, has no DNA check behind it. TRBV21-1 is marked as a pseudogene. The CDR3 has 15 residues.

This clone has only a few counts. The chain has TRBV6-2 or TRBV6-3 and TRBJ1-2; D gene unclear. Trimming cost V 0 bases and J 8 bases, with 10 bases left between them. The germline gives CDR1 MNHEY, CDR2 SVGEGT. CDR3 length: 13 amino acids. CDR3: CASSYSTHGGYTF. The CDR3 DNA reads TGTGCCAGCAGTTACTCGACCCACGGGGGCTACACCTTC.

V usage is TRBV6-5 and J usage is TRBJ1-1, with D possibly TRBD1 on 5 matching bases. V was shortened by 7 bases and J by 6 bases, with 15 bases between the two germline ends. The germline V gene has CDR1 MNHEY and CDR2 SVGAGI. CDR3 length equals 13 residues. The DNA of the CDR3 is TGTGCCAGCAACTCCCTCTGGGGGGCTGAAGCTTTCTTT. This encodes CASNSLWGAEAFF.

The chain uses TRBV5-1 and TRBJ1-2; 7 bases are a match to TRBD1. Germline CDR1 is SGHRS and CDR2 is YFSETQ. J lost 8 bases, V lost 4 bases, and 8 bases had no gene match. CDR3 length: 13 residues. The CDR3 coding sequence is TGCGCCAGCAGCATCGGACAGGTCGACGGCTACACCTTC. Encoded protein: CASSIGQVDGYTF.

V and J are TRBV27 and TRBJ1-2, with 9 positions matching TRBD1. Germline V CDR1 and CDR2: MNHEY, SMNVEV (reference sequence). V gave up 6 bases and J gave up 4 bases; unmatched junction bases: 9. The CDR3 is made up of 15 amino acids. CDR3 loop: CASRLTGGESYGYTF. The CDR3 DNA is TGTGCCAGCAGGCTAACAGGGGGCGAATCCTATGGCTACACCTTC.